In its sample, the clone carrying this T cell receptor beta chain was seen once. The antigen is undetermined. Its ends do not fully match the called genes, so a read error is possible. TCR beta CDR3 region amplification was performed from RNA transcripts. The TCR CDR3 was amplified in a first-round RT-PCR using the HTBI primer set. TCRdb reanalysed the multiplex PCR reads using MiXCR and keeps one entry per CDR3 protein. The sample shows about 640,000 distinct CDR3 sequences, just under 45% of them seen only once. This specimen belongs to a study of T cells in Graves' hyperthyroidism and ophthalmopathy. Study-wide results and limits: In blood, most of the thyroid clonotypes expanded above 0.001 were also present.

This CDR3 contains 15 residues. The germline CDR1 and CDR2 sequences are SGHDT and YYEEEE. This chain links TRBV5-6 with TRBJ1-2; weak D call: TRBD1 (6 bases). This clonotype was obtained from an adult man with Graves' disease, either hyperthyroidism or ophthalmopathy (not recorded which). The specimen was peripheral blood or thyroid tissue (not recorded which). The CDR3 sequence: CASSRVTGLSYSYTF. CDR3 bases: TGTGCCAGCAGCCGCGTTACAGGGCTCAGCTATAGCTACACCTTC.